The 17 T cell receptor beta chains presented below share a single source sample, sequenced in a study of cytomegalovirus exposure and HLA in healthy donors. Researchers ran the PCR with 60 Vbeta and 13 Jbeta primers. Clones were sequenced by immunoSEQ multiplex PCR, and TCRdb holds only the in-frame ones, with some missing. The data hold 98,000 or so clones, with around 80% observed a single time. Sequences were obtained from PBMCs. All receptors come from a human donor in good health.

The rearrangement links TRBV2 to TRBJ1-4; D perhaps matches TRBD1 (6 bases). There are 13 residues in the CDR3. Trimming shortened V by 4 bases and J by 8 bases, and 11 bases separated the two germline ends. Germline V lookup: CDR1 SNHLY, CDR2 FYNNEI. The CDR3 coding sequence is TGTGCCAGCAGTGTATCTCAGGGGGAAAAACTGTTTTTT. Protein: CASSVSQGEKLFF.

The CDR3 is CASSGETSGRYNEQFF. As DNA, the CDR3 is TGCGCCAGCAGTGGGGAGACTAGCGGGCGCTACAATGAGCAGTTCTTC. The rearrangement links TRBV10-1 to TRBJ2-1; 10 nucleotides agree with TRBD2. V shed 4 bases, J shed 3 bases, and the junction held 6 bases outside the gene matches. CDR1 and CDR2 from the germline V gene are WNHNN and SYGVQD (reference sequence). The length of the CDR3 is 16 residues.

This clone turned up a few times. The chain's CDR3 is CASSDLSNTEAFF. CDR3 nucleotide sequence: TGTGCCAGCAGTGACCTCTCGAACACTGAAGCTTTCTTT. The J gene is TRBJ1-1, the V gene TRBV6-1; D remains ambiguous. The CDR3 length is 13 residues. Germline loops: CDR1 MNHNS, CDR2 SASEGT. The V end was cut by 3 bases, the J end by 1 base, with 6 bases between.

A few counts support this clone. The chain recombines TRBV19 with TRBJ1-2, with TRBD1 as a possible D gene (5 bases). This CDR3 region has 13 residues. V lost 5 bases and J 5 bases, leaving 12 bases between the germline ends. Germline V gene data show CDR1 as LNHDA and CDR2 as SQIVND (reference sequence). The CDR3 DNA reads as TGTGCCAGTAGTGTCAGGGCCACTTATGGCTACACCTTC. It encodes CASSVRATYGYTF. Based on the CDR3 plus reference TRBV19 and TRBJ1-2, the full variable domain is DGGITQSPKYLFRKEGQNVTLSCEQNLNHDAMYWYRQDPGQGLRLIYYSQIVNDFQKGDIAEGYSVSREKKESFPLTVTSAQKNPTAFYLCASSVRATYGYTFGSGTRLTVV.

J is TRBJ1-2 and V is TRBV5-6; D might be TRBD1 (6 bases). This CDR3 is 13 amino acids long. Germline V lookup: CDR1 SGHDT, CDR2 YYEEEE. V was pared by 1 base and J by 8 bases, with 12 bases between. The CDR3 DNA follows: TGTGCCAGCAGCTTGCCAGGGGCGGAAGGCTACACCTTC. This translates into CASSLPGAEGYTF.

This clone is medium-sized within its sample. V gene TRBV19 combines with J gene TRBJ2-5; D unresolved. The CDR3 is 15 residues long. Germline V gene sequence: CDR1 LNHDA, CDR2 SQIVND (reference sequence). The ends were cut back, 7 bases at V and 5 bases at J, with 20 bases in the middle. For the CDR3, the DNA is TGTGCCAGTAATGCTGGCGGAGCCGCCCGGGAGACCCAGTACTTC. Translating it yields CASNAGGAARETQYF.

V is TRBV9 and J is TRBJ1-4; TRBD1 agrees at 7 bases. The germline gives CDR1 SGDLS, CDR2 YYNGEE. The CDR3 sequence is 15 residues long. V shed 5 bases, J shed 2 bases, and the junction held 6 bases outside the gene matches. This chain's CDR3 is CASSRPGQTNEKLFF. The CDR3 DNA follows: TGTGCCAGCAGTCGACCGGGACAGACTAATGAAAAACTGTTTTTT. Drawing the rest from reference TRBV9 and TRBJ1-4, the complete variable domain is DSGVTQTPKHLITATGQRVTLRCSPRSGDLSVYWYQQSLDQGLQFLIQYYNGEERAKGNILERFSAQQFPDLHSELNLSSLELGDSALYFCASSRPGQTNEKLFFGSGTQLSVL.

The chain links TRBV6-5 to TRBJ2-7; D not certain. Trimming shortened V by 3 bases and J by 3 bases, and 9 bases separated the two germline ends. Germline CDR1 and CDR2: MNHEY and SVGAGI. The CDR3 covers 13 residues. The CDR3 region is CASSYGPSYEQYF. CDR3 coding DNA: TGTGCCAGCAGTTATGGCCCCAGCTACGAGCAGTACTTC.

The chain is built from TRBV29-1 and TRBJ1-1; TRBD1 matches at 7 bases. The CDR3 totals 12 residues. The V segment lost 4 bases and the J segment 4 bases; nucleotides outside the gene matches: 3. The germline CDR1 and CDR2 sequences are SQVTM and ANQGSEA. CDR3 loop: CSVVTGATEAFF. The CDR3 DNA reads as TGCAGCGTTGTTACAGGGGCCACTGAAGCTTTCTTT.

The V and J genes are TRBV6-5 and TRBJ1-5, with a weak D call TRBD1 (6 bases). Germline CDR1 and CDR2: MNHEY and SVGAGI. This CDR3 is 13 amino acids long. V lost 6 bases to trimming and J lost 4 bases, with 10 bases between them. CDR3 sequence (DNA): TGTGCCAGCAGCGGACAGCGAAATCAGCCCCAGCATTTT. It codes for CASSGQRNQPQHF.

The V gene is TRBV9, the J gene TRBJ2-5, with D perhaps TRBD2 (6 bases). Germline V gives CDR1 SGDLS, CDR2 YYNGEE. V was clipped by 2 bases and J by 0 bases, with 14 bases between them. The CDR3 contains 16 residues. The CDR3 coding sequence is TGTGCCAGCAGCGTGGCGTTAGGGGACTACCAAGAGACCCAGTACTTC. The encoded protein is CASSVALGDYQETQYF.

Only a few counts were recorded for this clone. This sequence joins TRBV10-1 and TRBJ2-5; 12 bases align to TRBD1. Germline V CDR1 and CDR2: WNHNN, SYGVQD (reference sequence). Trimming removed 9 bases from V and 6 bases from J; junction bases left unmatched: 11. There are 15 residues in the CDR3. For the CDR3, the DNA is TGCGCCAGTCCTGCCGGGACAGGGGGCCTGAAGACCCAGTACTTC. It codes for CASPAGTGGLKTQYF.

V is TRBV7-6 and J is TRBJ2-2; D is uncertain. Trimming stripped 4 bases from V and 8 bases from J, with 11 bases between. The germline CDR1 and CDR2 sequences are SGHVS and FNYEAQ. The CDR3 is 13 residues long. The CDR3 sequence: CASSSNGVGELFF. The CDR3 DNA reads as TGTGCCAGCAGCTCGAACGGTGTGGGGGAGCTGTTTTTT.

This clone was detected only once. In DNA form, the CDR3 reads TGTGCCAGCAGTGATACAGGCGGGGGGTACTACAATGAGCAGTTCTTC. Its translation is CASSDTGGGYYNEQFF. The V call is TRBV2, the J call TRBJ2-1, with 8 positions matching TRBD2. Germline V gives CDR1 SNHLY, CDR2 FYNNEI. This CDR3 comprises 16 residues. The junction had 7 bases not matched to a gene; V was cut back by 3 bases and J by 3 bases.

This clone occurred a few times. The rearrangement uses TRBV29-1 and TRBJ2-7; TRBD1 matches 11 bases. The CDR3 sequence is 14 residues long. After removal of 6 bases from V and 0 bases from J, the junction contained 4 bases not matched to a gene. Per the germline V gene, CDR1 is SQVTM and CDR2 is ANQGSEA. The CDR3 nucleotides read TGCAGCGTGACCGGGACAGGGGGCTCCTACGAGCAGTACTTC. It codes for CSVTGTGGSYEQYF.

The rearrangement uses TRBV7-9 and TRBJ2-2, with D uncertain. V was clipped by 5 bases and J by 4 bases, with 11 bases between them. Per germline, CDR1 SEHNR and CDR2 FQNEAQ (reference sequence). This CDR3 has 14 amino acids. CDR3: CASSHLTSTGELFF. Here the CDR3 DNA reads TGTGCCAGCAGCCACCTGACAAGCACCGGGGAGCTGTTTTTT.

The chain recombines TRBV15 with TRBJ2-1, with 10 nucleotides matching TRBD2. CDR3 length equals 15 residues. Germline CDR1 LNHNV, CDR2 YYDKDF (reference sequence). J was trimmed by 4 bases and V by 6 bases; bases with no gene match: 6. The CDR3 sequence: CATRSGLAEYNEQFF. CDR3 nucleotide sequence: TGTGCCACCAGATCTGGACTAGCGGAATACAATGAGCAGTTCTTC. Filled out from reference TRBV15 and TRBJ2-1, the complete variable domain reads DAMVIQNPRYQVTQFGKPVTLSCSQTLNHNVMYWYQQKSSQAPKLLFHYYDKDFNNEADTPDNFQSRRPNTSFCFLDIRSPGLGDTAMYLCATRSGLAEYNEQFFGPGTRLTVL.